This T cell receptor (beta chain) is from a study of cytomegalovirus exposure and HLA in healthy donors. Study observations and caveats: Confirmation was obtained in vitro that three CMV-associated chains are specific for CMV antigens.

On this clone itself: Antigen specificity is unknown.

The germline gives CDR1 SNHLY, CDR2 FYNNEI. CDR3 length equals 12 residues. Trimming cost V 9 bases and J 5 bases, with 14 bases left between them. Vbeta (60) and Jbeta (13) primers were used in the PCR. The assay was immunoSEQ multiplex PCR, and TCRdb's table has in-frame clones only and misses some. There are about 150,000 clones in the sample; about 75% occur only once, and over 0.6% lies in the top ten. Material: PBMCs. This receptor was identified in a male donor in good health and CMV-seronegative. This sequence joins TRBV2 and TRBJ2-7; TRBD1 is a possible D gene (6 bases). The CDR3 loop is CASKTTGHEQYF. The CDR3 DNA sequence: TGTGCCAGTAAGACGACAGGCCACGAGCAGTACTTC. Full variable domain (remainder filled in from reference TRBV2 and TRBJ2-7): EPEVTQTPSHQVTQMGQEVILRCVPISNHLYFYWYRQILGQKVEFLVSFYNNEISEKSEIFDDQFSVERPDGSNFTLKIRSTKLEDSAMYFCASKTTGHEQYFGPGTRLTVT.